This TCR beta chain originates from a study of PD-1 blockade in classical Hodgkin lymphoma (dated by TCRdb to 2020 to 2022). Describing the broader study: Nivolumab dosing was 3 mg/kg intravenously every 2 weeks, continuing until either disease progression or unacceptable toxicity. The study used CyTOF and TCR beta sequencing to define a peripheral blood immune signature of response to PD-1 blockade in classical Hodgkin lymphoma.

V is reduced by 6 bases and J by 7 bases, leaving a spacing of 22 bases between them. CDR1 SGHTS and CDR2 YDEGEE were looked up in the germline V gene. The CDR3 contains 15 residues, cysteine and phenylalanine counted. The entry retains the CDR3 DNA only, 45 bases that are in frame from base 1. The time point label here, explained by the study, means: cycle 2 day 1 (C2D1) of nivolumab. Every trial patient had relapsed after autologous stem cell transplantation, and cohorts A, B and C differed in prior brentuximab vedotin exposure. The trial cohort was composed of under 70 patients with relapsed/refractory classical Hodgkin lymphoma, for whom complete response, partial response or progressive disease was recorded as best overall response. Trial patients were treated with single-agent nivolumab in the multi-cohort phase II CheckMate 205 trial. An independent review committee assessed best overall response using the 2007 International Working Group response criteria. PBMCs from the trial were collected at three points: immediately before nivolumab initiation (C1D1), and during therapy at cycle 2 day 1 and cycle 4 day 1. After peripheral blood was drawn into 8 mL Vacutainer Cell Preparation Tubes, PBMCs were isolated by centrifugation and then cryopreserved.

Genomic DNA was isolated using the Qiagen DNeasy kit from unsorted PBMCs as well as from negatively selected CD4+ and CD8+ fractions. TCR beta CDR3 regions were amplified by immunoSEQ multiplex PCR using primers annealing to V and J segments. A synthetic immune receptor repertoire was used to minimize amplification bias, and any remaining bias was removed computationally after sequencing. The authors' pipeline ran thus. Custom Python scripts were used to quantify repertoire diversity as the Shannon entropy index. The unsorted, CD4+ and CD8+ repertoires were each analyzed separately, with the exception of combined analyses, where CD4+ and CD8+ sequences were merged in silico. Clonal expansion was defined as a frequency increase of at least 2-fold after treatment compared with C1D1, and clones undetected at baseline were assigned a pseudocount of 0.5. Clones with 0 or 1 copy at C1D1 were classified as singleton clones, and clones with 2 or more copies were classified as non-singleton clones. Clones expanded in unsorted samples were annotated as CD4+, CD8+ or unknown by matching protein sequences in sorted samples from the same patient. Wilcoxon tests on paired samples were used to test diversity changes from C1D1 to C4D1. Not all clones reach the TCRdb copy of this immuneACCESS table, which keeps in-frame sequences only. Checked studies attribute under half of the gap to unresolved V genes and leave the rest unexplained. V, J and clone size were drawn from that table, and D and trimming were deduced from the DNA. The sample has 35,000 to 50,000 clones on record, approximately 70% of them singletons. Clones ranked in the top ten supply about 2.8% of the sample.

Broad study findings and their caveats: Trial patients with a complete response had baseline diversity similar to that of newly diagnosed patients, while partial responders and progressors had significantly lower diversity. Baseline TCR diversity was reported to be lower in newly diagnosed patients than in healthy donors and to be lower still in relapsed/refractory patients. Lower diversity was seen in patients whose nivolumab began less than 1 year after ASCT, and these patients were left out of later analyses so that immune reconstitution would not confound the results. The study covered only a single clinical trial cohort, and the causes of the repertoire differences, possibly disease activity or prior therapy, were still not defined. CD4+ but not CD8+ TCR diversity rose significantly by C4D1 (p=0.0027 vs p=0.16), most apparent in complete responders (p=0.02).

About this clone: The clone's antigen remains unknown. There are no base qualities to consult, and no much larger clone falls within one base.

This TCR derives from a human donor with classical Hodgkin lymphoma. The sequence is built from TRBV5-8 and TRBJ1-2; confidence is insufficient to name the D gene. The specimen was peripheral blood mononuclear cells (PBMCs), collected before the second cycle of nivolumab. The nucleotide sequence is TGTGCCAGCAACCAACTCCTTGCGGGGAATAGTGGCTACACCTTC. Translated, it gives CASNQLLAGNSGYTF.